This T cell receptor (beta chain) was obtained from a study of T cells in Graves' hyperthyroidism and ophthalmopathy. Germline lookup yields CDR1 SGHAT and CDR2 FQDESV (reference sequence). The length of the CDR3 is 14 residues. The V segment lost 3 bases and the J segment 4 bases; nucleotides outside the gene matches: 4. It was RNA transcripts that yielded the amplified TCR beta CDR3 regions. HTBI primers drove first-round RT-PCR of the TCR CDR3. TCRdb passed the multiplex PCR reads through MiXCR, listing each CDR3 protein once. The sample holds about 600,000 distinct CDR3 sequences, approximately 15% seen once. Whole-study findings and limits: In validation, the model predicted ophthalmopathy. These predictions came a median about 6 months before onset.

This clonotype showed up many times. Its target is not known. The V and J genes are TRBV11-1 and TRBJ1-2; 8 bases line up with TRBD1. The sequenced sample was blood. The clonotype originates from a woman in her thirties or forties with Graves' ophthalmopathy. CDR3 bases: TGTGCCAGCAGCTTTGGGACAGGCACCTATGGCTACACCTTC. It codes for CASSFGTGTYGYTF.